This entry lists 14 T cell receptor beta chains sequenced from one sample in a study of cytotoxic CD8 clonotypes in ibrutinib-treated CLL. Profiling relied on immunoSEQ multiplex PCR, and the TCRdb table lists in-frame clones only, not all of them. This sample has roughly 250,000 clones, with under 75% found just once. This specimen consisted of PBMCs, obtained after 24 months of ibrutinib treatment. These TCRs come from a human donor with chronic lymphocytic leukemia.

The CDR3 DNA is TGTGCCAGCAGCATAGGGAGGCAAGTGTATGGCTACACCTTC. Translating gives CASSIGRQVYGYTF. The chain is built from TRBV5-4 and TRBJ1-2; D gene unclear. Germline CDR1 is SGHNT and CDR2 is YYREEE (reference sequence). V dropped 4 bases and J dropped 5 bases, with 15 bases sitting between them. This CDR3 has 14 amino acids. Complete variable domain (other parts from reference TRBV5-4 and TRBJ1-2): ETGVTQSPTHLIKTRGQQVTLRCSSQSGHNTVSWYQQALGQGPQFIFQYYREEENGRGNFPPRFSGLQFPNYSSELNVNALELDDSALYLCASSIGRQVYGYTFGSGTRLTVV.

This clone occurred once. The CDR3 DNA is TGCAGCGTTGTAGTTCGGTGGTTGAGCAATGAGCAGTTCTTC. Translated, it gives CSVVVRWLSNEQFF. This sequence joins TRBV29-1 and TRBJ2-1, with D unresolved. Germline V gene lookup returns CDR1 SQVTM and CDR2 ANQGSEA. The germline V and J ends were trimmed by 4 bases and 6 bases, with 16 bases remaining between them. CDR3 length: 14 amino acids.

This sequence joins TRBV9 and TRBJ1-5; 7 nucleotides agree with TRBD1. The CDR3 consists of 14 residues. With V trimmed by 2 bases and J by 2 bases, 1 base remained unmatched. Germline assignment: CDR1 SGDLS and CDR2 YYNGEE. CDR3 coding DNA: TGTGCCAGCAGCGTCCAGGGGGGCAATCAGCCCCAGCATTTT. Amino acids: CASSVQGGNQPQHF.

This clone has just a few counts. The V call is TRBV2, the J call TRBJ2-5, with 7 bases aligning to TRBD1. This CDR3 contains 13 residues. Trimming removed 6 bases from V and 5 bases from J; junction bases left unmatched: 6. The germline V gene has CDR1 SNHLY and CDR2 FYNNEI. The CDR3 is CASRAGGIETQYF. DNA of the CDR3: TGTGCCAGCAGGGCAGGGGGAATCGAGACCCAGTACTTC.

This clone showed up just a few times. The rearrangement links TRBV4-2 to TRBJ2-3; the match to TRBD2 covers 14 bases. V lost 3 bases, J lost 3 bases, and 8 bases stayed unmatched. Germline values: CDR1 LGHNA, CDR2 YNFKEQ. The CDR3 covers 18 residues. DNA of the CDR3: TGTGCCAGCAGCCAGGCCGGACTAGCGGGAGGTAGGACAGATACGCAGTATTTT. Translation gives CASSQAGLAGGRTDTQYF.

The chain employs TRBV6-5 and TRBJ1-2, with D possibly matching TRBD1 (5 bases). Trimming shortened V by 2 bases and J by 8 bases, and 9 bases separated the two germline ends. The CDR3 is 12 residues long. Germline loops: CDR1 MNHEY, CDR2 SVGAGI. Here the CDR3 reads CASSYAQGGYTF. The CDR3 DNA reads as TGTGCCAGCAGTTACGCTCAGGGAGGCTACACCTTC.

This clone has more than one count but fewer than ten. The chain uses TRBV23-1 and TRBJ1-1; D gene uncertain. TRBV23-1 belongs to the ORF category, with a function that is uncertain. The CDR3 extends over 15 amino acids. The CDR3 protein is CAPVLVGVTNTEAFF. The CDR3 coding sequence is TGCGCGCCAGTACTCGTCGGGGTGACCAACACTGAAGCTTTCTTT.

This clone appeared a few times. The CDR3 nucleotides are TGTGCCAGCAGCCAAATAGCGGGAGGAGGCGAGCAGTACTTC. Its translation: CASSQIAGGGEQYF. The rearrangement uses TRBV7-3 and TRBJ2-7; 10 positions agree with TRBD2. The CDR3 runs to 14 residues. With 5 bases clipped from V and 6 bases from J, the junction kept 7 bases outside the gene matches. Per the germline V gene, CDR1 is SGHTA and CDR2 is FQGTGA.

This chain uses TRBV6-5 with TRBJ2-1; possibly TRBD1 for D (6 bases). V lost 10 bases, J lost 6 bases, and 22 bases lay in between. The CDR3 spans 15 residues. Germline CDR1 reads MNHEY; CDR2 reads SVGAGI. The CDR3 region is CATESKGHIPNEQFF. CDR3 DNA sequence: TGTGCCACCGAATCCAAGGGACATATTCCCAATGAGCAGTTCTTC.

The chain uses TRBV7-9 and TRBJ1-2; D remains unclear. The CDR3 loop spans 14 amino acids. V was trimmed by 1 base and J by 4 bases, leaving 10 bases between them. CDR1 is SEHNR, CDR2 FQNEAQ, per germline (reference sequence). DNA of the CDR3: TGTGCCAGCAGCTTAGTTGACGAGGGCTATGGCTACACCTTC. This translates into CASSLVDEGYGYTF.

The chain is built from TRBV29-1 and TRBJ2-7; a weak D match, TRBD2 (7 bases). CDR1 is SQVTM, CDR2 ANQGSEA, per germline. V dropped 6 bases and J dropped 2 bases, with 26 bases sitting between them. The CDR3 covers 17 residues. CDR3 sequence: CSVEMMGGRTNPYEQYF. Written as DNA, the CDR3 is TGCAGCGTAGAAATGATGGGGGGGCGGACTAACCCCTACGAGCAGTACTTC.

To note about this clone: The sample carries other DNA sequences with the same CDR3. The genes are TRBV7-2 and TRBJ2-3, with D hard to call. CDR3 length: 11 residues. CDR1 is SGHTA, CDR2 FQGNSA, per germline. The V end lost 4 bases, the J end lost 3 bases, and 2 bases lay between the germline ends. Here the CDR3 DNA reads TGTGCCAGCAGCTCTACAGATACGCAGTATTTT. Residues: CASSSTDTQYF.

The chain carries TRBV2 and TRBJ2-1; D is tentatively TRBD1 or TRBD2 (5 bases each). Trimming stripped 8 bases from V and 8 bases from J, with 10 bases between. The CDR3 is 11 residues long. Germline lookup yields CDR1 SNHLY and CDR2 FYNNEI. The CDR3 coding sequence is TGTGCCAGCTCCGGGGCGTATGAGCAGTTCTTC. Protein product: CASSGAYEQFF.

The chain combines TRBV27 with TRBJ1-1; D not resolved. Trimming pared 2 bases from V and 4 bases from J, leaving 11 bases between. The CDR3 sequence is 14 residues long. Germline V gene data show CDR1 as MNHEY and CDR2 as SMNVEV (reference sequence). In DNA, the CDR3 is TGTGCCAGCAGTTTACTTGGGGTTCTCACTGAAGCTTTCTTT. This sequence encodes CASSLLGVLTEAFF.